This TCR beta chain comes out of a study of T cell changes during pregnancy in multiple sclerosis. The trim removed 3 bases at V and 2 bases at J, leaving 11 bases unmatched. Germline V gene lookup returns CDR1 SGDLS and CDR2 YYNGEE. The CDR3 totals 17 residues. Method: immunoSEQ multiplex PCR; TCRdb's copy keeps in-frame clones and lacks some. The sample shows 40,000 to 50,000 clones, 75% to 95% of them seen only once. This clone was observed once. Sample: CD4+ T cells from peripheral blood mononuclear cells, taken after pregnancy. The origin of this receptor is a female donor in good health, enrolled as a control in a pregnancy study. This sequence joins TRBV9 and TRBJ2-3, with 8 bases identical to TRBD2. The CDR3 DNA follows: TGTGCCAGCAGCGCCCGATTAGCGGGATGGGACACAGATACGCAGTATTTT. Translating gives CASSARLAGWDTDTQYF. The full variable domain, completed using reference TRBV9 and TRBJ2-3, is DSGVTQTPKHLITATGQRVTLRCSPRSGDLSVYWYQQSLDQGLQFLIQYYNGEERAKGNILERFSAQQFPDLHSELNLSSLELGDSALYFCASSARLAGWDTDTQYFGPGTRLTVL.